This T cell receptor beta chain was documented in a study of cytomegalovirus exposure and HLA in healthy donors (dated by TCRdb to about 2017). Describing the broader study: In an earlier analysis of around 540 of the donors, around 290 Gb of sequence data and 120 million or so unique TCR beta sequences from 150 million to 200 million T cells were reported. Approximately 300 gigabases of sequencing data and approximately 91 million unique TCR sequences made up an early release that covered under 750 HLA-typed donors. The genetic ancestry cluster associated with self-reported Caucasian donors included over 80% of the roughly 400 genotyped donors. The study was designed to test whether signatures of past pathogen exposure could be identified by cataloging public T cell receptors. The T cell repertoires of 700 or so subjects were profiled by immunosequencing and related to cytomegalovirus serostatus. Along with the approximately 700-subject first cohort, a separate validation cohort of about 110 different subjects was used. To predict cytomegalovirus infection status, the study brought together high-throughput TCR immunosequencing, statistical association of individual TCRs with disease status, and machine learning. A later analysis re-examined previously published TCR beta repertoires from around 670 donors and added high-resolution HLA genotyping to investigate patterns of TCR occurrence. The later analysis used no new phenotypic data to find candidate immune exposures, relying instead on TCR beta sequences and their occurrence across donors. In an earlier analysis of over 550 of the donors, high-throughput TCR beta sequencing was used to judge whether each TCR beta V gene segment behaved as functional or pseudogenic. Alongside the repertoire data, information on donor age, sex, ethnicity and CMV serostatus was compiled. Genome-wide SNP genotypes for about 55% of the 666 donors were used in a later genetic analysis, which treated that subset as a discovery cohort. All discovery cohort repertoires had been generated using a single sequencing platform. HLA typing included class I and class II loci at four-digit resolution. Typing coverage varied by locus: roughly 620-630 donors for A, B, C, DRB1 and DQB1; roughly 520 for DQA1; around 610 for DPA1; 400 to 480 for DPB1. Because of strong linkage in the cohort, roughly five DR-DQ haplotypes were treated as single units for association and clustering. Across 300 to 500 genotyped donors of the cohort, an average of about 240,000 unique TCR beta nucleotide sequences per donor were sequenced, and about a sixth of those sequences were non-productive. General findings and caveats noted by the study authors: The only immune exposure information available for the cohort was CMV serostatus. Some IMGT-functional V segments, including TRBV6-2 and TRBV6-3, could not be distinguished by the 87-base-pair reads and were therefore excluded. At a false discovery rate of 0.05, a later analysis linked 16,000 or so TCR beta sequences to specific HLA alleles. The classifier was reported to diagnose cytomegalovirus status with high specificity and sensitivity in both the original cohort and the validation cohort. Strong co-occurrence of HLA alleles, especially DR and DQ, made assigning TCR associations to individual alleles difficult. Presence/absence analyses assumed roughly uniform sequencing depth across donors, an assumption that may not hold. A few of the identified cytomegalovirus-associated TCR beta chains were confirmed in vitro to be specific for cytomegalovirus antigens. A further reported finding was that TCR beta sequences accurately predicted the HLA-A and HLA-B alleles for most subjects in the first cohort. The earlier analysis of approximately 540 of the donors excluded some 15 rarely observed V segments, including chromosome 9 orphons, because counts were too low. In a later analysis, TCR association rates were found to vary across HLA loci, with the most associated TCRs seen for DRB1 alleles and the fewest for HLA-C alleles. It was suggested by the authors that the approach could potentially be generalized to other disease states and immunological phenotypes. A later analysis found that HLA-associated TCR beta chains were more clonally expanded and had lower generation probabilities than equally common non-associated chains. Correlated functional status among segregating V segments might be attributable to linkage disequilibrium, but an unknown experimental factor could not be ruled out. In an earlier analysis of approximately 590 of the donors, most TCR beta V segments appeared in productive rearrangements about 87% or about 30% of the time, broadly matching IMGT annotations. In a later analysis, several top co-occurrence clusters were reported to appear linked to parvovirus B19, influenza, CMV and Epstein-Barr virus. The study gave a list of under 200 TCR beta chains associated with cytomegalovirus. A group of highly shared sequence variants was considered likely to be a technical artifact of the sequencing pipeline. A later analysis found that most CMV-associated TCR beta chains appeared HLA-restricted, with HLA associations seemingly driven largely by CMV exposure. In a later genetic analysis, fewer N-insertions in productive TCRs were reported among donors in an Asian-associated ancestry cluster than the roughly 700-donor mean. In a later genetic analysis, a missense DCLRE1C variant was associated with V-gene and J-gene trimming of TCR beta chains, and the association was replicated in an independent cohort. The cohort was sequenced for TCR beta chains only, and without alpha or paired-chain data the features that could be detected were limited. Because some donors lacked HLA typing at each locus, the association tests relied only on the typed subset. Most TCR sequences were observed very rarely across donors, whereas some public TCRs were present in many individuals.

In the germline V gene, CDR1 corresponds to SGHTA and CDR2 to FQGNSA. Trimming accounts for 2 bases at V and 5 bases at J, while the number of junction bases matched to no gene is 7. Measured from the cysteine to the phenylalanine, the CDR3 is 15 residues long. The entry retains the CDR3 DNA only, 45 bases that are in frame from base 1. As to this clone: Its antigen has not been determined. No much larger clone is present one base from it, and per-base qualities are unavailable.

In total, 600 or so healthy bone marrow donors made up the cohort. At the time of sampling, every cohort member was nominally healthy, though immune exposures that went unrecorded were likely present. The donor tested CMV seropositive, placing the donor among the 250 to 300 seropositive members of the cohort. A peripheral blood sample was collected from each donor, and TCR beta sequencing was performed on peripheral blood mononuclear cells. The Qiagen DNeasy Blood Extraction Kit was used to extract genomic DNA from the blood cell samples. Library method: the immunoSEQ multiplex PCR assay. For the multiplex PCR, a mixture combining 60 forward primers for TCR Vbeta segments and 13 reverse primers for TCR Jbeta segments was used. The CDR3 region of rearranged TCR beta genes was amplified from genomic DNA by a multiplex PCR assay. On the Illumina HiSeq System, the amplified TCR beta libraries were sequenced as 87-base-pair reads. The paper's processing steps were these. A later analysis tallied 80 million to 95 million unique TCR beta chains across the 600 to 700 repertoires, and approximately 12 million of those chains were shared by two or more donors. To remove PCR and sequencing errors, raw reads were error-corrected and collapsed into unique sequences using a nearest-neighbor algorithm that merged closely related sequences. V, D and J gene segments were assigned by aligning CDR3 sequences to IMGT reference sequences. For a sequence to be retained, at least a six-nucleotide match to both a V gene segment and a J gene segment was required. Rearrangements were classified as productive when the CDR3 lacked stop codons and remained in frame with V and J, and all other rearrangements were classified as non-productive. CDR3 was defined according to IMGT convention as the region running from the second conserved V-encoded cysteine to the conserved J-encoded phenylalanine. In an earlier analysis of approximately 590 of the donors, sequences lacking an unambiguous match to a single V gene segment were excluded. An earlier analysis of a few hundred of the donors classified V segments as functional when productive rearrangements were above 56.7% and as segregating when the standard deviation between donors was above 5%. A statistical classification framework was built to diagnose cytomegalovirus status from the catalog of TCR beta chain sequences. In a later analysis, V and J genes were assigned by comparing TCR nucleotide sequences against IMGT/GENE-DB human TR gene sequences. In a later analysis, CDR3 sequences and most-parsimonious VDJ recombination scenarios were assigned using the TCRdist pipeline. A later analysis defined each TCR beta chain by its CDR3 amino acid sequence plus V-gene family, and excluded reads lacking a unique V-gene family. To address suspected cross-contamination and a sequencing artifact, a later analysis removed 592 highly shared, low-generation-probability nucleotide sequences. In a later analysis, a clonal expansion index was calculated for each public chain from normalized within-repertoire ranks of inferred template counts. In a later analysis, generation probabilities were computed using a VDJ recombination model fitted to out-of-frame rearrangements, and the results were checked against IGoR. A later analysis scored TCR-TCR, TCR-HLA and TCR-CMV co-occurrence with hypergeometric tests, applying a repertoire-size bias correction to TCR pairs. False discovery rates were estimated in a later analysis by permuting HLA or CMV assignments 20 times. In a later analysis, co-occurring TCRs were grouped with DBSCAN, and TCRdist sequence similarity was added when clustering was performed within HLA-allele-positive subsets. For co-occurrence clustering, repertoires with fewer than 30,000 or more than 120,000 public chains were excluded, along with several repertoires with anomalous nucleotide sharing. TCRdb mirrors the immuneACCESS table, restricted to in-frame sequences. Some clones are absent from its copies; in checked studies, under half trace to an unresolved V gene, and the reason for the others is unknown. The DNA was the basis for D and trimming; V, J and clone size are from that table. Here the sample has about 180,000 clones; more than 65% occur a single time. Together, the top ten hold 2.5% of the sample.

The source of this sequence is a woman aged 25 to 45 in good health and CMV-seropositive. The sequenced sample consisted of PBMCs. The chain couples TRBV7-2 to TRBJ2-7, and 9 bases in between align with TRBD1. The CDR3 protein sequence reads: CASSLWTGAPHEQYF. The DNA is as follows: TGTGCCAGCAGCTTATGGACAGGGGCCCCCCACGAGCAGTACTTC.